The rows below give T cell receptor beta chains drawn from one sample of a study of blood T cell repertoires in COVID-19. TCRdb's copy holds only in-frame clones and misses some; the assay was immunoSEQ multiplex PCR. This table has approximately 150,000 clones, approximately 80% appearing once. Input material: PBMCs or T cells enriched from blood (not recorded which). These receptors all stem from a man aged 50-60 years in a cohort exposed to, infected with or recovered from COVID-19 (not recorded which). Each CDR3 is given with its conserved first and last residue. D genes are given only for firm matches. Size is stated for part of the rows, as once, few or many counts, or as a class when the clone is expanded.

cdr3_aa	cdr3_nt	v_call	j_call	clone_size	d_call
CASSLVSVSSGNTIYF	TGCGCCAGCAGCTTGGTGTCGGTGAGCTCTGGAAACACCATATATTTT	TRBV5-1	TRBJ1-3	NA	NA
CATSGTSGRGYNEQFF	TGTGCCACCAGTGGCACTAGCGGGAGGGGCTACAATGAGCAGTTCTTC	TRBV24-1	TRBJ2-1	NA	TRBD2
CASSLNQGFTEAFF	TGTGCCAGCAGCTTGAATCAGGGATTCACTGAAGCTTTCTTT	TRBV5-1	TRBJ1-1	NA	NA
CASSPAQGLVPKRTQYF	TGTGCCAGCAGCCCCGCGCAGGGACTCGTCCCGAAGAGAACCCAGTACTTC	TRBV7-2	TRBJ2-5	NA	NA
CASTIERAREDTQYF	TGTGCCAGCACTATAGAACGGGCCCGGGAAGATACGCAGTATTTT	TRBV27	TRBJ2-3	NA	NA
CASSLDRTSYGYTF	TGTGCCAGCAGCCTCGACAGGACTTCCTATGGCTACACCTTC	TRBV6-5	TRBJ1-2	NA	NA
CASSFDSGYTF	TGTGCCAGCAGTTTTGACAGTGGCTACACCTTC	TRBV6-2/TRBV6-3	TRBJ1-2	NA	NA
CASSGQGAGYEQYF	TGCGCCAGCAGCGGACAGGGGGCGGGATACGAGCAGTACTTC	TRBV5-1	TRBJ2-7	NA	TRBD1
CASSSGGTGNINEQFF	TGTGCCAGCAGCTCTGGCGGGACAGGGAATATCAATGAGCAGTTCTTC	TRBV5-5	TRBJ2-1	few	TRBD1
CASSLRGRGGNTEAFF	TGTGCCAGCAGCCTCCGGGGCCGGGGAGGGAACACTGAAGCTTTCTTT	TRBV3-1/TRBV3-2	TRBJ1-1	NA	NA
CASSFSGGTEAFF	TGTGCCAGCAGTTTCTCAGGGGGGACTGAAGCTTTCTTT	TRBV27	TRBJ1-1	NA	TRBD1
CAISPGTGWNSPLHF	TGTGCCATCAGCCCCGGGACAGGGTGGAATTCACCCCTCCACTTT	TRBV10-3	TRBJ1-6	NA	TRBD1